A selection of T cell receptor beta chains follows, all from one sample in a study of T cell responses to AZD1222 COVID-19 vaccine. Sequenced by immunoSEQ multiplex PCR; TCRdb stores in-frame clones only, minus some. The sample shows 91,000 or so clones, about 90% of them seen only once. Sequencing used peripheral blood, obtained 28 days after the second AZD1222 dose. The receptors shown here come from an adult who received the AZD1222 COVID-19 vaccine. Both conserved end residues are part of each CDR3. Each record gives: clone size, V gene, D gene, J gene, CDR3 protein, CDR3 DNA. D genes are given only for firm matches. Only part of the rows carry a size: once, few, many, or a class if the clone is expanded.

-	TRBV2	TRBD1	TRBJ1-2	CASRSGTGNYGYTF	TGTGCCAGCAGGAGCGGGACAGGAAACTATGGCTACACCTTC
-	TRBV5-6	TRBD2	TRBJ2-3	CASSLYGGGTDTQYF	TGTGCCAGCAGCTTGTATGGGGGGGGCACAGATACGCAGTATTTT
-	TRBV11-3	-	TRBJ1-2	CASSLEPDPRDYGYTF	TGTGCCAGCAGCTTAGAGCCGGACCCCCGGGACTATGGCTACACCTTC
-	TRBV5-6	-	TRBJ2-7	CASSRDYEQYF	TGTGCCAGCAGCCGAGACTACGAGCAGTACTTC
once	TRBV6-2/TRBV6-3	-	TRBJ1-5	CASSSPFVERNQPQHF	TGTGCCAGCAGCTCCCCCTTCGTGGAGCGCAATCAGCCCCAGCATTTT
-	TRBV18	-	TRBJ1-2	CASSPADAGYGYTF	TGTGCCAGCTCACCGGCGGACGCGGGCTATGGCTACACCTTC
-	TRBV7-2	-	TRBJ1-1	CASSLDAVAGREAFF	TGTGCCAGCAGCTTAGACGCCGTGGCAGGCCGTGAAGCTTTCTTT
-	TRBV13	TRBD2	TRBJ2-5	CASSFGLAGDQETQYF	TGTGCCAGCAGCTTCGGACTAGCGGGGGATCAAGAGACCCAGTACTTC
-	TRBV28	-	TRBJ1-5	CASKEGAYSNQPQHF	TGTGCCAGCAAAGAAGGGGCTTATAGCAATCAGCCCCAGCATTTT
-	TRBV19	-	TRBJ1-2	CASSPQTANYGYTF	TGTGCCAGTAGTCCCCAGACCGCTAACTATGGCTACACCTTC
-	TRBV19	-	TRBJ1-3	CASSILAVSGNTIYF	TGTGCCAGTAGTATTCTTGCAGTCTCTGGAAACACCATATATTTT
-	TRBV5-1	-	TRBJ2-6	CASSSDGFSGANVLTF	TGCGCCAGCAGCTCGGACGGATTCTCTGGGGCCAACGTCCTGACTTTC
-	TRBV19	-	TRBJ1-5	CASSIGGGYQPQHF	TGTGCCAGTAGTATAGGAGGCGGGTATCAGCCCCAGCATTTT
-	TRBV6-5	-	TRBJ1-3	CASLWGRNTIYF	TGTGCCAGCCTTTGGGGGAGAAACACCATATATTTT
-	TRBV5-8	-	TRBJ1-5	CASSPARVSTNQPQHF	TGTGCCAGCAGCCCTGCCCGCGTCTCGACGAATCAGCCCCAGCATTTT